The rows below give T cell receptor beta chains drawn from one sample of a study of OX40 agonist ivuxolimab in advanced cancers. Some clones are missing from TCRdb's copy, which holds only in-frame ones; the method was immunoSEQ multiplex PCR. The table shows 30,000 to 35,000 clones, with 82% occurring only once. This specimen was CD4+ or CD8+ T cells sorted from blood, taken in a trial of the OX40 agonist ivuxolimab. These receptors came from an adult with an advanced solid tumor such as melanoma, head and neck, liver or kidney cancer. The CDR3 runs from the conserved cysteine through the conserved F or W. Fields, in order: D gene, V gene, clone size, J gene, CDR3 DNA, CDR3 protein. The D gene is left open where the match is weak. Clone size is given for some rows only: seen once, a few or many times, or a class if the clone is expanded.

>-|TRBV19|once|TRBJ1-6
TGTGCCAGTAGTAAAACTGACAGTGATAATTCACCCCTCCACTTT
CASSKTDSDNSPLHF
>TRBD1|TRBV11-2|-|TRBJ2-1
TGTGCCAGCAGCTTCAGGGACAGGGACTACTACAATGAGCAGTTCTTC
CASSFRDRDYYNEQFF
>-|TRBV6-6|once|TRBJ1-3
TGTGCCAGCAGTCCGGGATTCTCTGGAAACACCATATATTTT
CASSPGFSGNTIYF
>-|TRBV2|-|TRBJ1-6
TGTGCCAGCTTCTGGGGTGCCAAGAATTCACCCCTCCACTTT
CASFWGAKNSPLHF
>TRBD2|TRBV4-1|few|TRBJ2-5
TGCGCCAGCAGCCCATATCTAGCGGGAGGTTCAGAGACCCAGTACTTC
CASSPYLAGGSETQYF
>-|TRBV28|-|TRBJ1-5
TGTGCCAGCAGCCCCGGGGCACTTAGCAATCAGCCCCAGCATTTT
CASSPGALSNQPQHF
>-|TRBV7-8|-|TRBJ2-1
TGTGCCAGCAGCTTAGGAAGGTCCCCCGGCCTTTCTCGTAATGAGCAGTTCTTC
CASSLGRSPGLSRNEQFF
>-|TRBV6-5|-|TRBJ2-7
TGTGCCAGCAGTTCGCGGATCAACTACGAGCAGTACTTC
CASSSRINYEQYF
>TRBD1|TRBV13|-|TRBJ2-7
TGTGCCAGCAGCTTCCGAGACAGGGAGCGGGAGCAGTACTTC
CASSFRDREREQYF
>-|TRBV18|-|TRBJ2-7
TGTGCCAGCTCACCCCTAGGACAGTCCGCCTACGAGCAGTACTTC
CASSPLGQSAYEQYF
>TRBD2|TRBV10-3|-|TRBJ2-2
TGTGCCATCAGAAGACTAGCGGGGGCCGGAAACACCGGGGAGCTGTTTTTT
CAIRRLAGAGNTGELFF
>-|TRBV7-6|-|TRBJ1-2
TGTGCCAGCAGCTTAGGGGGGGCACAGGGAGTCTATGGCTACACCTTC
CASSLGGAQGVYGYTF
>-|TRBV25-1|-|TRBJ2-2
TGTGCCAGCAGTGAACCGGCAGGGGGGTCCACCGGGGAGCTGTTTTTT
CASSEPAGGSTGELFF
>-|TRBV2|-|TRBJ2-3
TGTGCCAGCAGCCAGACAGTATCGCCTCTCACAGATACGCAGTATTTT
CASSQTVSPLTDTQYF
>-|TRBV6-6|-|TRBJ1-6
TGTGCCAGCAGAACGACGAGGCAGGCAGTTCTTTCACCCCTCCACTTT
CASRTTRQAVLSPLHF
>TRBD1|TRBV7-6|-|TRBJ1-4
TGTGCCAGCAGCTTGGGGACAGGGGCGCCGAATGAAAAACTGTTTTTT
CASSLGTGAPNEKLFF
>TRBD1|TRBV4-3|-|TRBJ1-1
TGCGCCAGCGCCGGACAGGGGGCGACTGAAGCTTTCTTT
CASAGQGATEAFF
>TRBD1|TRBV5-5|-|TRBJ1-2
TGTGCCAGCAGGCCCGGGACAGCCATCTATGGCTACACCTTC
CASRPGTAIYGYTF
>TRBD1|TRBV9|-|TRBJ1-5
TGTGCCAGCAGCCCAACCGATACCGGGACAGCGAATCAGCCCCAGCATTTT
CASSPTDTGTANQPQHF
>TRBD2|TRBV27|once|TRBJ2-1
TGTGCCAGCATAGGCACGACTAGCCTATACAATGAGCAGTTCTTC
CASIGTTSLYNEQFF
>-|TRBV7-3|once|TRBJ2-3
TGTGCCAGCAGCCGTTCAACCAGGGATACGCAGTATTTT
CASSRSTRDTQYF
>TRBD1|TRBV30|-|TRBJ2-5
TGTGCCTGGAGTGGACAGGGAGAGACCCAGTACTTC
CAWSGQGETQYF
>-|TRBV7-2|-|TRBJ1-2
TGTGCCAGCAGCTCTCACCAACAGACGAACTATGGCTACACCTTC
CASSSHQQTNYGYTF
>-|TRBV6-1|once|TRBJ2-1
TGTGCCAGCAGTGAGAGGAAAGGGGCTGAGCAGTTCTTC
CASSERKGAEQFF
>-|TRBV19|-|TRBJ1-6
TGTGCCAGTAGAAGCCAGGGGATCGCACCCCTCCACTTT
CASRSQGIAPLHF
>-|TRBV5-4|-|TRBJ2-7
TGTGCCAGCAGCTCCCAAGGCCATACTGGCGAGCAGTACTTC
CASSSQGHTGEQYF
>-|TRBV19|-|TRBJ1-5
TGTGCCAGTAGTATGGGGGAAGTAGGGTCCGGTTGGCAGCCCCAGCATTTT
CASSMGEVGSGWQPQHF
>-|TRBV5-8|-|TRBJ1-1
TGTGCCAGCAGCTCACGAGTGGGGGGGAACACTGAAGCTTTCTTT
CASSSRVGGNTEAFF
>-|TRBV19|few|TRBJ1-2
TGTGCCAGTAGTCCCGGAATATTTGGTGGCTACACCTTC
CASSPGIFGGYTF
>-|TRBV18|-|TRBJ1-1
TGTGCCAGCTCACCTAGGGAGGTGAACACTGAAGCTTTCTTT
CASSPREVNTEAFF
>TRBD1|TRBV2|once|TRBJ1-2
TGTGCCAGCAGTGGCCAGGGGGGAGATCGCTACACCTTC
CASSGQGGDRYTF
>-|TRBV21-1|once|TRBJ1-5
TGTGCCAGCAGCAACGAGGACAGGGACCTGGCGCCCCAGCATTTT
CASSNEDRDLAPQHF
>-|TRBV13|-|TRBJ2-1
TGTGCCAGCAGATTAGGGGGGGGCGTGTCCGATGAGCAGTTCTTC
CASRLGGGVSDEQFF
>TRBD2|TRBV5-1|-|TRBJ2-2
TGCGCCAGCAGCTTACCCGGGACTAGCGGGAGCGGAACCGGGGAGCTGTTTTTT
CASSLPGTSGSGTGELFF
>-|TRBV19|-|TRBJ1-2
TGTGCCAGTAGTACTCGACAGTATGGCTACACCTTC
CASSTRQYGYTF
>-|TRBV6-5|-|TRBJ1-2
TGTGCCAGCAGTGAGGGACGGGCCTATGGCTACACCTTC
CASSEGRAYGYTF
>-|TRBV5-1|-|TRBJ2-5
TGCGCCAGCAGCTTGGCCCTGGAACCAGGCAGGCAAGAGACCCAGTACTTC
CASSLALEPGRQETQYF
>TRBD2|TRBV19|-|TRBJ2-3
TGTGCCAGTTGCGGGGGGGCGGCAGATACGCAGTATTTT
CASCGGAADTQYF
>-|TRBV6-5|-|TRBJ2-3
TGTGCCAGCAGTTACGGGCAGGGCACAGATACGCAGTATTTT
CASSYGQGTDTQYF
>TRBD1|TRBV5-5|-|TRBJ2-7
TGTGCCAGCAGCTTGGGGGACAGGACCTTATACGAGCAGTACTTC
CASSLGDRTLYEQYF
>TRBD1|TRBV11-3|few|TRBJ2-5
TGTGCCAGCAGCACAGGGGGGTCTCAAGAGACCCAGTACTTC
CASSTGGSQETQYF
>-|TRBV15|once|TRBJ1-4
TGTGCCACCAGCAGAGTGTTGCCCAAGGCGGAAAAACTGTTTTTT
CATSRVLPKAEKLFF
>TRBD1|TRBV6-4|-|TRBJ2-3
TGTGCCAGCAGTAGGGACAGGCTCGCCACAGATACGCAGTATTTT
CASSRDRLATDTQYF
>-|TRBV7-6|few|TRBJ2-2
TGTGCCAGCAGGGGCGGGGCCGCGAACACCGGGGAGCTGTTTTTT
CASRGGAANTGELFF
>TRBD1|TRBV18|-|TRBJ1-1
TGTGCCAGCTCATCCGACAGGGGGGGGACTGAAGCTTTCTTT
CASSSDRGGTEAFF
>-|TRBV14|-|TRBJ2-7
TGTGCCAGCAGCCAATTGGGCGAGCAGTACTTC
CASSQLGEQYF
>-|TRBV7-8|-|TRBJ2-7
TGTGCCAGCAGCCCCAACCGACCCTACGAGCAGTACTTC
CASSPNRPYEQYF
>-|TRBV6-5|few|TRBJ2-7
TGTGCCAGCAGCACCGGGTACGAGCAGTACTTC
CASSTGYEQYF
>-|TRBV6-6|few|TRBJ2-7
TGTGCCAGCAGTTACCCTGGAACAGGGCGATACGAGCAGTACTTC
CASSYPGTGRYEQYF